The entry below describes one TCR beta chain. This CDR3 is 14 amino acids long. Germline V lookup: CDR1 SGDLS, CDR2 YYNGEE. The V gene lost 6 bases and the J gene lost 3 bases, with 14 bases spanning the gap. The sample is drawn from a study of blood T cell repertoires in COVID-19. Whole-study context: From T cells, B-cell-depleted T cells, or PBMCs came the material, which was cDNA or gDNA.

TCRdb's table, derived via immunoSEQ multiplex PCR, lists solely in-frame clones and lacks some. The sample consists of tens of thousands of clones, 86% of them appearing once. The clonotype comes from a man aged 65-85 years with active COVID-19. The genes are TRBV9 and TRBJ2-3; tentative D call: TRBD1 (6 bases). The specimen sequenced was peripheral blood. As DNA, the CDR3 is TGTGCCAGCACCCCAGGGGTTAATACAGATACGCAGTATTTT. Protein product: CASTPGVNTDTQYF. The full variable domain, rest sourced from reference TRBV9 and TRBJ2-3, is DSGVTQTPKHLITATGQRVTLRCSPRSGDLSVYWYQQSLDQGLQFLIQYYNGEERAKGNILERFSAQQFPDLHSELNLSSLELGDSALYFCASTPGVNTDTQYFGPGTRLTVL.